This TCR beta chain was recovered during a study of cytomegalovirus exposure and HLA in healthy donors. As to this clone: Its antigen is not identified. Other DNA sequences in the sample encode the same CDR3.

It was the roughly 130-subject validation cohort, separate from the roughly 700-subject first cohort, to which the donors belonged. Method: immunoSEQ multiplex PCR; TCRdb's copy keeps in-frame clones and lacks some. The table records about 220,000 clones, 80% to 90% of them present only once. Overall study findings and caveats: In vitro, three CMV-associated chains proved specific for CMV antigens. The study labeled under 200 TCR beta chains cytomegalovirus-associated.

Trimming cost V 3 bases and J 1 base, with 6 bases left between them. This CDR3 spans 13 amino acids. Germline CDR1 reads MNHEY; CDR2 reads SMNVEV (reference sequence). The rearrangement uses TRBV27 and TRBJ1-1; D unresolved. The clonotype was recovered from a woman younger than 30 in good health and CMV-seronegative. Sequencing was performed on PBMCs. CDR3 nucleotide sequence: TGTGCCAGCAGTTTGAGTAGGAACACTGAAGCTTTCTTT. This codes for CASSLSRNTEAFF.